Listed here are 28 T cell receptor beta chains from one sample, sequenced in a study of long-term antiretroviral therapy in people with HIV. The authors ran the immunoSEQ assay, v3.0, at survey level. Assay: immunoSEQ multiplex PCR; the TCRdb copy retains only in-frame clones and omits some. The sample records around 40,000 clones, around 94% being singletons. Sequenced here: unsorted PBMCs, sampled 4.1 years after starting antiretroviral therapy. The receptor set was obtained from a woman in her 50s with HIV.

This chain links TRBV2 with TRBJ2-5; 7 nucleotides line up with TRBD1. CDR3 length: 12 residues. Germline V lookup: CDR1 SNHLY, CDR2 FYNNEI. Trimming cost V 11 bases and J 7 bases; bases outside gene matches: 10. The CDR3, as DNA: TGTGCCGGGACAGCCCGACCGGGGACCCAGTACTTC. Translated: CAGTARPGTQYF.

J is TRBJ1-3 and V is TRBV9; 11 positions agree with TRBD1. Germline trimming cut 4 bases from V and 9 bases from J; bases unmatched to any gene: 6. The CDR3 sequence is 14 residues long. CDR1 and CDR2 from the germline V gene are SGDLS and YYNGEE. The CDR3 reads CASSSGQGAGTIYF. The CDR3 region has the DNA TGTGCCAGCAGCTCCGGACAGGGGGCTGGCACCATATATTTT.

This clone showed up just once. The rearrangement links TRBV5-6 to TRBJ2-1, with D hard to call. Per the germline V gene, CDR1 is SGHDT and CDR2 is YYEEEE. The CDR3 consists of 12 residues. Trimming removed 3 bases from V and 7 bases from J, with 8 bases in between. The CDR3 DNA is TGTGCCAGCAGCTCCAGACCGAATGAGCAGTTCTTC. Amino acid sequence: CASSSRPNEQFF.

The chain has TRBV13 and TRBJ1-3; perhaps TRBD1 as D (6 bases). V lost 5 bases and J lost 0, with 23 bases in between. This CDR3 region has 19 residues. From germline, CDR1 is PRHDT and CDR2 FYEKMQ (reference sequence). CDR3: CASSHRGRQAKFSGNTIYF. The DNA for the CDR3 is TGTGCCAGCAGCCACCGAGGGAGACAGGCTAAATTCTCTGGAAACACCATATATTTT.

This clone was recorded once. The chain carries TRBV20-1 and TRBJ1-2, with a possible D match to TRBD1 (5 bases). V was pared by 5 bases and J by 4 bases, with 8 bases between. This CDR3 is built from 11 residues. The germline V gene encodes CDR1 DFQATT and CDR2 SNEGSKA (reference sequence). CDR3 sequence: CSAGAGYGYTF. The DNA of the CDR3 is TGCAGTGCTGGGGCGGGCTATGGCTACACCTTC.

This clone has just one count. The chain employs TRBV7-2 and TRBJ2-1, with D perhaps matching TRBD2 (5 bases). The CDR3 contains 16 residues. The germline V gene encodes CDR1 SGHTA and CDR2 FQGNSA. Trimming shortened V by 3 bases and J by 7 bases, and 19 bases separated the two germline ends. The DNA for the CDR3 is TGTGCCAGCAGCTTGAGCCCGGTGCGTACGGGGAATGAGCAGTTCTTC. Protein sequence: CASSLSPVRTGNEQFF.

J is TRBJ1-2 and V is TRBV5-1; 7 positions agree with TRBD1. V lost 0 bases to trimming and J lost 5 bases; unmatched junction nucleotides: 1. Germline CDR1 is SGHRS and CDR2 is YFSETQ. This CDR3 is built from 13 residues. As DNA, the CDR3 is TGCGCCAGCAGCTTGGACAGGGGATATGGCTACACCTTC. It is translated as CASSLDRGYGYTF.

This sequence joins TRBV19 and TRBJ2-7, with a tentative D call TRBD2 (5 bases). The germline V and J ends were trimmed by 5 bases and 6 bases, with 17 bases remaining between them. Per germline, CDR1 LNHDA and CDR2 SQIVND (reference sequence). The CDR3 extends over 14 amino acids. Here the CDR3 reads CASSSRATGSEQYF. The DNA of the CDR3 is TGTGCCAGTAGTTCGCGGGCCACCGGCTCCGAGCAGTACTTC.

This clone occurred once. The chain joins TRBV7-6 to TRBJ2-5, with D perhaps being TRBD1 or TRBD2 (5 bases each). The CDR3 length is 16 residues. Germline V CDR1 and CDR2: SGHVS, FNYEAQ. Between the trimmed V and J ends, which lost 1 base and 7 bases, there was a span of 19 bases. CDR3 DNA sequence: TGTGCCAGCAGCTTAGATTCCGGAGGCCTTAGGGGGACCCAGTACTTC. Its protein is CASSLDSGGLRGTQYF.

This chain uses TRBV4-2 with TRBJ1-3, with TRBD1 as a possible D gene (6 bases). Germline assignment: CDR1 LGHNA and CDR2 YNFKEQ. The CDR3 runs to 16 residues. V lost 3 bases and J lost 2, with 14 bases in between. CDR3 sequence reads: CASSQEAGAAGNTIYF. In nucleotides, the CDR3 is TGTGCCAGCAGCCAGGAGGCAGGGGCCGCTGGAAACACCATATATTTT.

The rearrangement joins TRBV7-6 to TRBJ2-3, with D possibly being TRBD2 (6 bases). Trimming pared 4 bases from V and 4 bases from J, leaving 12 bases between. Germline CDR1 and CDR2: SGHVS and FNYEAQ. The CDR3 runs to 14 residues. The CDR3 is CASSSGVGADTQYF. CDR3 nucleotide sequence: TGTGCCAGCAGCTCGGGGGTAGGGGCAGATACGCAGTATTTT.

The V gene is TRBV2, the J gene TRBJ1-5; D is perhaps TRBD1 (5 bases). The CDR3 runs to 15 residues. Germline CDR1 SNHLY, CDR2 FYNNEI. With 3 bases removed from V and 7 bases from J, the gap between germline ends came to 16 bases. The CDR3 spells CASSEVGRVGQPQHF. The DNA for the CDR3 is TGTGCCAGCAGTGAGGTTGGCAGGGTAGGACAGCCCCAGCATTTT.

CDR3: CASSVRTKQETQYF. The DNA of the CDR3 is TGTGCCAGCAGCGTAAGGACAAAACAAGAGACCCAGTACTTC. The gene calls are TRBV5-4 and TRBJ2-5; tentative D call: TRBD1 (5 bases). This CDR3 is built from 14 residues. Germline V gene data show CDR1 as SGHNT and CDR2 as YYREEE (reference sequence). Between the trimmed V and J ends, which lost 4 bases and 2 bases, there was a span of 12 bases.

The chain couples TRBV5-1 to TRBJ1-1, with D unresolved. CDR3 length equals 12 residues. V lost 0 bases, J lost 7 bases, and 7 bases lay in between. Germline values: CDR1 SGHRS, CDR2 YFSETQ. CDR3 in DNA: TGCGCCAGCAGCTTGGTGGCAAATGAAGCTTTCTTT. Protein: CASSLVANEAFF.

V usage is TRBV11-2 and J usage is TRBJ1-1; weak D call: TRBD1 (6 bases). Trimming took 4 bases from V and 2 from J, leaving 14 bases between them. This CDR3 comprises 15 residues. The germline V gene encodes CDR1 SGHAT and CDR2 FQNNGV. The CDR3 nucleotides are TGTGCCAGCAGCTCAATTTCGACAGGAAACACTGAAGCTTTCTTT. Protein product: CASSSISTGNTEAFF.

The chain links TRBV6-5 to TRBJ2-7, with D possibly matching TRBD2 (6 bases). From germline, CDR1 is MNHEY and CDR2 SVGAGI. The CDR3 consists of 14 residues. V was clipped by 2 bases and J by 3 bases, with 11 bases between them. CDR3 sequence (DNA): TGTGCCAGCAGTTACAATCCGGGAGACTACGAGCAGTACTTC. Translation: CASSYNPGDYEQYF.

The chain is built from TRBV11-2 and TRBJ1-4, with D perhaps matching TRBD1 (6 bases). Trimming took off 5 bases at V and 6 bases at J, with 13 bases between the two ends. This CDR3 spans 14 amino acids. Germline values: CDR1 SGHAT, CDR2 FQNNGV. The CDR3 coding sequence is TGTGCCAGCAGCCAAGGGGGGGATCATGAAAAACTGTTTTTT. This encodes CASSQGGDHEKLFF.

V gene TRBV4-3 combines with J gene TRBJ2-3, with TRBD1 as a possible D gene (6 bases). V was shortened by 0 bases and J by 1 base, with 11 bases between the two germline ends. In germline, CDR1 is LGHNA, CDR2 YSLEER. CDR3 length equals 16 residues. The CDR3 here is CASSQDRHRGTDTQYF. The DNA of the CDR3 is TGCGCCAGCAGCCAAGACCGACACAGGGGCACAGATACGCAGTATTTT.

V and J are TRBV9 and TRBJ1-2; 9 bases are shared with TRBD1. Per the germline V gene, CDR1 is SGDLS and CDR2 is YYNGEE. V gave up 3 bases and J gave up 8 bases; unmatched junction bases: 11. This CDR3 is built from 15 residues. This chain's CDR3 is CASSAELQGAGGYTF. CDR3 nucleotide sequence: TGTGCCAGCAGCGCCGAACTACAGGGGGCGGGGGGCTACACCTTC.

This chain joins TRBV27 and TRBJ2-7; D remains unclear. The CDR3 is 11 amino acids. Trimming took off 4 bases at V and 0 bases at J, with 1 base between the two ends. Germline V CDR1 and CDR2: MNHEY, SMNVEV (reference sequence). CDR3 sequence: CASSSSYEQYF. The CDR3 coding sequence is TGTGCCAGCAGTTCCTCCTACGAGCAGTACTTC.

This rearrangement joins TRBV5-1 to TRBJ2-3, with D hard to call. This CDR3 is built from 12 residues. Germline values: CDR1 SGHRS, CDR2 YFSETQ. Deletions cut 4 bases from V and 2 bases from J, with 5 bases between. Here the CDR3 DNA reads TGCGCCAGCAGCAGGGACACAGATACGCAGTATTTT. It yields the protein CASSRDTDTQYF.

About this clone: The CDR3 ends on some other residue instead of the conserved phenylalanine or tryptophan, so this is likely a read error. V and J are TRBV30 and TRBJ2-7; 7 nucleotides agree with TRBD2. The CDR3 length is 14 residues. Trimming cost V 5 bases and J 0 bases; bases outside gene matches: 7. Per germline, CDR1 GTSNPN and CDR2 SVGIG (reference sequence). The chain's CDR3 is CAWSSGALSYEQYL. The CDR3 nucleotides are TGTGCCTGGTCCAGCGGGGCCCTCTCCTACGAGCAGTACCTC.

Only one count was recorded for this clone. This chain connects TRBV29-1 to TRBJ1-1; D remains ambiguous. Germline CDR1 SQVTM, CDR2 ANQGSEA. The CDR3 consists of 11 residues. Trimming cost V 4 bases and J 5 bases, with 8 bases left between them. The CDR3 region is CSVAGPTEAFF. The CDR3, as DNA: TGCAGCGTTGCCGGGCCTACTGAAGCTTTCTTT.

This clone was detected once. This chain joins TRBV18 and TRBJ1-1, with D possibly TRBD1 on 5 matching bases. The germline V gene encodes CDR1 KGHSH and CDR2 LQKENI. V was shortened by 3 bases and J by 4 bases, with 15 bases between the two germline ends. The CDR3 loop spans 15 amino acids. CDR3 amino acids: CASSPSRGWGTEAFF. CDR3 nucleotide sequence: TGTGCCAGCTCACCCTCCCGGGGGTGGGGCACTGAAGCTTTCTTT.

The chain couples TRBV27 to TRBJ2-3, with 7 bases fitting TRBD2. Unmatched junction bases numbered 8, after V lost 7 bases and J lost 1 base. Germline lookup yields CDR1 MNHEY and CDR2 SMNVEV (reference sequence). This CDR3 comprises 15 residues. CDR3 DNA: TGTGCCAGCAACCAACGGGCGGGGGGCACAGATACGCAGTATTTT. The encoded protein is CASNQRAGGTDTQYF.

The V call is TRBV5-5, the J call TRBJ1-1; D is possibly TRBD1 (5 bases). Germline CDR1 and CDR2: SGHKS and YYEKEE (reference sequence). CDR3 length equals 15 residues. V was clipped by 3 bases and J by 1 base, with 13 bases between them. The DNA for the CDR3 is TGTGCCAGCAGCTCGGGACGGAAGGGGAACACTGAAGCTTTCTTT. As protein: CASSSGRKGNTEAFF.

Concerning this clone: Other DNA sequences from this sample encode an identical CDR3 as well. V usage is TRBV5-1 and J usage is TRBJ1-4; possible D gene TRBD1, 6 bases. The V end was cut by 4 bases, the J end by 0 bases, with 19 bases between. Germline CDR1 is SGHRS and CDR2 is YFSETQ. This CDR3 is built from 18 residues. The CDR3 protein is CASSRDLPGQSTNEKLFF. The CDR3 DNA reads TGCGCCAGCAGCCGAGACCTGCCGGGACAATCAACTAATGAAAAACTGTTTTTT.

The CDR3: CASSLEQGRREAFF. The DNA of the CDR3 is TGTGCCAGCAGCTTGGAGCAGGGTCGGAGAGAAGCTTTCTTT. The chain couples TRBV5-6 to TRBJ1-1, with D tentatively TRBD1 (5 bases). V lost 0 bases and J lost 8, with 14 bases in between. This CDR3 has 14 residues. Germline CDR1 reads SGHDT; CDR2 reads YYEEEE.